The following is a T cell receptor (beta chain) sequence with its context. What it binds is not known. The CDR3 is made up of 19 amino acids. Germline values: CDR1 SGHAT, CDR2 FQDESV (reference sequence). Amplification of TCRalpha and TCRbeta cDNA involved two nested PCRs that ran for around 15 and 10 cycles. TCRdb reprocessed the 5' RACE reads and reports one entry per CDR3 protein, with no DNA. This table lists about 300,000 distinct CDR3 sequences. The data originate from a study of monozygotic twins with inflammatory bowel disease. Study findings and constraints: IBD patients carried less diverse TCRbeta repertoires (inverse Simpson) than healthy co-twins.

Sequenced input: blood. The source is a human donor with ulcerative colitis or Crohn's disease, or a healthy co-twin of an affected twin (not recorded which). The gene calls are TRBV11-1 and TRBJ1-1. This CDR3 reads CASSLLVHRDELWDTEAFF.